This T cell receptor beta chain was found in a study of OX40 agonist ivuxolimab in advanced cancers. At cycle 4 day 1, cycle 7 day 1, and baseline, blood was sampled. Using immunoSEQ multiplex PCR, the repertoire was profiled, and TCRdb retains in-frame clones only, with some absent. The sample contains about 88,000 clones, just under 90% of which appear only once. This CDR3 comprises 13 residues. Germline V CDR1 and CDR2: MNHNS, SASEGT. This TCR was recovered from an adult with an advanced solid tumor such as melanoma, head and neck, liver or kidney cancer. The chain has TRBV6-1 and TRBJ2-7, with D maybe TRBD1 (5 bases). Source: CD4+ or CD8+ T cells sorted from blood, taken in a trial of the OX40 agonist ivuxolimab. In DNA form, the CDR3 reads TGTGCTTCCAGGGTCGACGGGTCCTACGAGCAGTACTTC. Protein: CASRVDGSYEQYF.